This TCR beta chain came from a study of regulatory T cells in long-lasting Graves disease. Study-level results: Persistent disease samples used TRBV28, TRBJ1-2 and TRBJ2-5 preferentially.

Of note for this clonotype: Its antigen is still unknown.

Combining iRepertoire HTBI primers with Arm-PCR of CDR3 regions, the authors built TCR beta libraries. TCRdb analysed the multiplex PCR reads with MiXCR anew, one entry per CDR3 protein. The table lists 400,000 to 500,000 distinct CDR3 sequences, roughly a fifth of them singletons. Time point given: persistent/refractory GD, antithyroid drugs over 5 years with positive TRAb. Preparation of the TCR library used RNA extracted from PBMCs. Germline CDR1 is MDHEN and CDR2 is SYDVKM. V lost 6 bases and J lost 4; bases outside the gene matches: 12. This CDR3 region has 16 residues. The sequences come from peripheral blood mononuclear cells (PBMCs), collected when the disease was refractory, from a patient treated with antithyroid drugs. This sequence originates from a female donor with Graves disease. The V and J genes are TRBV28 and TRBJ2-5, with TRBD1 matching over 9 bases. CDR3 DNA sequence: TGTGCCAGCAGCCCGAGGACAGGGGAGCGGGGAGAGACCCAGTACTTC. It translates to CASSPRTGERGETQYF.